Listed below are T cell receptor beta chains from one sample, sequenced in a study of T cell responses to AZD1222 COVID-19 vaccine. This table comes from immunoSEQ multiplex PCR, and its TCRdb copy is limited to in-frame clones, with some not included. The sample shows 100,000 or so clones, around nine tenths of them seen only once. The specimen comprised peripheral blood, sampled on day 0 of AZD1222 vaccination. The receptors come from an adult in good health. The CDR3 runs from the conserved cysteine through the conserved F or W. A D gene is named only where the DNA matches it firmly. Where a row states a size, it is once, few, many or the class of an expanded clone; other rows omit it.

TGTGCCAGCAGCTTAGACGGGGCTAGCGGATACAATGAGCAGTTCTTC	CASSLDGASGYNEQFF	TRBV7-2	TRBJ2-1	TRBD2	few
TGTGCCAGCAGCACGGGACTAGCGGGAGGGCCCCCCGGGGAGCTGTTTTTT	CASSTGLAGGPPGELFF	TRBV27	TRBJ2-2	TRBD2	-
TGTGCCAGCAGCTTGGTGGCAGGGGGGTATGGCTACACCTTC	CASSLVAGGYGYTF	TRBV5-6	TRBJ1-2	TRBD1	-
TGTGCCAGCAGCTTGACAGGCCTGATCCGAGGGAACACTGAAGCTTTCTTT	CASSLTGLIRGNTEAFF	TRBV7-9	TRBJ1-1	-	-
TGTGCCAGCAGTGGACTAGCGGGAGGGCCAAGCCTCTACAATGAGCAGTTCTTC	CASSGLAGGPSLYNEQFF	TRBV25-1	TRBJ2-1	TRBD2	-
TGCAGCGTCGCCCGCGGGGTGAAGGTAGATGGCTACACCTTC	CSVARGVKVDGYTF	TRBV29-1	TRBJ1-2	-	-
TGTGCCAGCAGCTTAGTTTCAGTGGGGACAGGGTACAATGAGCAGTTCTTC	CASSLVSVGTGYNEQFF	TRBV7-2	TRBJ2-1	TRBD1	-
TGTGCCAGCAGTTTAGTCCCAGGGGGCGTCCGTACTCGCTACGAGCAGTACTTC	CASSLVPGGVRTRYEQYF	TRBV27	TRBJ2-7	TRBD1	-
TGTGCCTGGTCTAACGGGGCAAACGGGGGCTACACCTTC	CAWSNGANGGYTF	TRBV30	TRBJ1-2	-	-
TGTGCCACCGGAGGAGGGGGCAATCAGCCCCAGCATTTT	CATGGGGNQPQHF	TRBV4-2	TRBJ1-5	-	-
TGCAGCGGACGACAGGGGGTGGGCACCGGGGAGCTGTTTTTT	CSGRQGVGTGELFF	TRBV29-1	TRBJ2-2	TRBD1	-
TGTGCCAGCAGCCCTCGGCACCCAAGTCCCAATCAGCCCCAGCATTTT	CASSPRHPSPNQPQHF	TRBV21-1	TRBJ1-5	-	-
TGTGCCAGCCGACTTACGCAGGAGTTGGGGGAGTACTTC	CASRLTQELGEYF	TRBV2	TRBJ2-4	-	-
TGTGCCAGCAGCTTCGGGCAGGGGATAGCCAAAAACATTCAGTACTTC	CASSFGQGIAKNIQYF	TRBV5-5	TRBJ2-4	-	-
TGTGCCAGCAGCCCCAGGACAGGGGGGTCACCCCTCCACTTT	CASSPRTGGSPLHF	TRBV11-1	TRBJ1-6	TRBD1	once
TGTGCCAGCAGCCCCGGGACTAGCGGGGGCGCACCCTACGAGCAGTACTTC	CASSPGTSGGAPYEQYF	TRBV27	TRBJ2-7	TRBD2	-
TGTGCCACTAAGACTAAGGGACAGAGCACAGATACGCAGTATTTT	CATKTKGQSTDTQYF	TRBV11-3	TRBJ2-3	TRBD1	-
TGTGCCAGTACTCCATCCGTAGGGAGGAATGAGCAGTTCTTC	CASTPSVGRNEQFF	TRBV19	TRBJ2-1	-	-
TGCAGCGTTGAAGCGGGAGACAGGTTCCCGGGGTATGGCTACACCTTC	CSVEAGDRFPGYGYTF	TRBV29-1	TRBJ1-2	-	-
TGTGCCAGCAGCTTAGGAGCGGGACCCACCGGGGAGCTGTTTTTT	CASSLGAGPTGELFF	TRBV11-2	TRBJ2-2	TRBD2	few
TGTGCCAGCAGTGCGGACAGGGGAGAGAAGGCCAATCAGCCCCAGCATTTT	CASSADRGEKANQPQHF	TRBV6-2/TRBV6-3	TRBJ1-5	TRBD1	once
TGTGCCAGCAGCTTAACAGGGAATCAGCCCCAGCATTTT	CASSLTGNQPQHF	TRBV5-6	TRBJ1-5	-	-
TGTGCCTGGAATGCTGGGCTGACTAGCAATCAGCCCCAGCATTTT	CAWNAGLTSNQPQHF	TRBV30	TRBJ1-5	-	-
TGTGCCACCAGTGGGGACGGTAACTATGGCTACACCTTC	CATSGDGNYGYTF	TRBV24-1	TRBJ1-2	-	-
TGTGCCAGCAGCCAGACCGGGACGGCTAATGAAAAACTGTTTTTT	CASSQTGTANEKLFF	TRBV6-2/TRBV6-3	TRBJ1-4	-	-
TGTGCCAGCAGCTTAGACATGGGTATCGCACACCAAGAGACCCAGTACTTC	CASSLDMGIAHQETQYF	TRBV7-9	TRBJ2-5	-	-
TGTGCCAGCAGCCAAGTGGGTAGTAGGAACACTGAAGCTTTCTTT	CASSQVGSRNTEAFF	TRBV4-2	TRBJ1-1	-	once
TGTGCCAGCAGTGAAAAAACGGGGGCTAATGAAAAACTGTTTTTT	CASSEKTGANEKLFF	TRBV2	TRBJ1-4	-	-
TGTGCCAGCAGCCTGGACGTCGGGACTGAAGCTTTCTTT	CASSLDVGTEAFF	TRBV5-6	TRBJ1-1	-	-
TGTGCCAGCAGTTACTCGAGGAGCAATCAGCCCCAGCATTTT	CASSYSRSNQPQHF	TRBV6-5	TRBJ1-5	-	-
TGTGCCAGCAGTTTTGACGCCATGGGGGACATGAACACTGAAGCTTTCTTT	CASSFDAMGDMNTEAFF	TRBV28	TRBJ1-1	-	-
TGTGCCAGCAGCTTAGTGGTGGGGGCTGTCACTGAAGCTTTCTTT	CASSLVVGAVTEAFF	TRBV7-9	TRBJ1-1	-	-
TGTGCCAGTAGTATTTTGGGGAGCAATCAGCCCCAGCATTTT	CASSILGSNQPQHF	TRBV19	TRBJ1-5	-	once
TGTGCCAGCAGACCCGACAGGGTGTCTGGCTACACCTTC	CASRPDRVSGYTF	TRBV12-3/TRBV12-4	TRBJ1-2	TRBD1	-
TGTGCCAGCAGCCAAGATCCAACTAGCGGGGGGGCCCTTCTGGAGACCCAGTACTTC	CASSQDPTSGGALLETQYF	TRBV4-2	TRBJ2-5	TRBD2	-
TGTGCTAGTGGTTTGGATCCGGGACGTGCTTTCTTT	CASGLDPGRAFF	TRBV12-5	TRBJ1-1	-	-
TGTGCCAGCAGTCCTGGGGAGGTCTACGAGCAGTACTTC	CASSPGEVYEQYF	TRBV6-5	TRBJ2-7	-	-
TGCGCCAGCAGGCCTTGGGCCGCGACCTTGAACACTAACACTGAAGCTTTCTTT	CASRPWAATLNTNTEAFF	TRBV5-1	TRBJ1-1	-	-
TGTGCCAGCTCAACCAGACTAGCGGGAGCGAATGAGCAGTTCTTC	CASSTRLAGANEQFF	TRBV18	TRBJ2-1	TRBD2	-
TGTGCCTGGAAGGTGGGGGGGACAGGGAATCAGCCCCAGCATTTT	CAWKVGGTGNQPQHF	TRBV30	TRBJ1-5	TRBD1	-
TGTGCCAGCACCCGGACAGGGGTTGGCGAAAAACTGTTTTTT	CASTRTGVGEKLFF	TRBV27	TRBJ1-4	TRBD1	-
TGTGCCAGCAGTTACCCATGGACAGCTAACTATGGCTACACCTTC	CASSYPWTANYGYTF	TRBV6-2/TRBV6-3	TRBJ1-2	-	-
TGTGCCAGCAGCCTAGCGACGACTGAAGCTTTCTTT	CASSLATTEAFF	TRBV14	TRBJ1-1	-	-
TGTGCCAGCAGCGTCGGAATTGTAGGCGAGCAGTACTTC	CASSVGIVGEQYF	TRBV9	TRBJ2-7	-	-
TGTGCCACCAGCAGCACCCGGACAGGGGGCAGAGTAGGCTACACCTTC	CATSSTRTGGRVGYTF	TRBV15	TRBJ1-2	TRBD1	-
TGCGCCAGCAGCCCAATGGGGGCTAACTATGGCTACACCTTC	CASSPMGANYGYTF	TRBV4-1	TRBJ1-2	-	-
TGTGCCAGCAGTTACCCAGAGACCCAGTACTTC	CASSYPETQYF	TRBV6-5	TRBJ2-5	-	-
TGTGCCAGTACCAGTGCAGCCAACACTGAAGCTTTCTTT	CASTSAANTEAFF	TRBV19	TRBJ1-1	-	-
TGTGCCACCAGTGATGGCGGACTAGCCCAAGAGACCCAGTACTTC	CATSDGGLAQETQYF	TRBV24-1	TRBJ2-5	TRBD2	-
TGTGCCAGCAGCCTAACCGGGACCCCCGATTTTGTCACCTTC	CASSLTGTPDFVTF	TRBV9	TRBJ1-2	-	-
TGTGCCAGCAGACTGACCCAAGGGCCCGAAGCTTTCTTT	CASRLTQGPEAFF	TRBV6-6	TRBJ1-1	-	-